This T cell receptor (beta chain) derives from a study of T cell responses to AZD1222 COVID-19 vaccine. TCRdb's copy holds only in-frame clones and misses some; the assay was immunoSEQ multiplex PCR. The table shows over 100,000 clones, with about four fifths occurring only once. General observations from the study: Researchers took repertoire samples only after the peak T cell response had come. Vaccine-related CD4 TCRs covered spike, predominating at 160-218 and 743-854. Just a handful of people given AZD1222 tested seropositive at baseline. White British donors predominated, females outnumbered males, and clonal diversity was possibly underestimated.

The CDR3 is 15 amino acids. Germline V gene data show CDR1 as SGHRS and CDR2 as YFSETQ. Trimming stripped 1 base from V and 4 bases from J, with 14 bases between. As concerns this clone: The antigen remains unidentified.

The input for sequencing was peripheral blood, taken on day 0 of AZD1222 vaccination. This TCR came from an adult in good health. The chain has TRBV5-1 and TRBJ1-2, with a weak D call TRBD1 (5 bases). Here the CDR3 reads CASSLSAGYSYGYTF. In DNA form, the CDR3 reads TGCGCCAGCAGCTTGTCGGCAGGGTACAGCTATGGCTACACCTTC.